Presented here are 25 T cell receptor beta chains from one specimen sequenced in a study of Ad26.COV2.S vaccination and SARS-CoV-2 variants. Treatment defined: 15 to 20 received Ad26.COV2.S at low or high dose, single or two shots; 5 received placebo; per-sample allocation not given. Samples analyzed were those drawn on day 63 after the first vaccine or placebo injection. The assay was immunoSEQ multiplex PCR, and TCRdb's table has in-frame clones only and misses some. The data contain almost 400,000 clones, around nine tenths of them singletons. The source material was peripheral blood, sampled in a trial of Ad26.COV2.S vaccine versus placebo. The receptors come from a person aged 18-65 years who received the Ad26.COV2.S COVID-19 vaccine or a placebo.

This chain joins TRBV5-1 and TRBJ2-1; TRBD2 matches 9 bases. The CDR3 is 19 residues long. Germline V gene lookup returns CDR1 SGHRS and CDR2 YFSETQ. The ends lost 0 bases at V and 0 bases at J; junction bases unmatched: 10. This CDR3 reads CASSLERLAALSSYNEQFF. CDR3 nucleotide sequence: TGCGCCAGCAGCTTGGAGCGACTAGCGGCTCTAAGCTCCTACAATGAGCAGTTCTTC.

The gene calls are TRBV7-9 and TRBJ2-1; 13 bases are a match to TRBD2. V lost 2 bases and J lost 8; bases outside the gene matches: 9. The CDR3 loop spans 17 amino acids. CDR1 and CDR2 from the germline V gene are SEHNR and FQNEAQ (reference sequence). The CDR3 DNA is TGTGCCAGCAGCTTACCCCGGACTAGCGGGAGTATGGATGAGCAGTTCTTC. Its translation is CASSLPRTSGSMDEQFF.

CDR3 sequence reads: CSASRGTGANVLTF. The CDR3 DNA sequence: TGCAGTGCTAGTCGGGGAACTGGGGCCAACGTCCTGACTTTC. The genes are TRBV20-1 and TRBJ2-6; the D gene is possibly TRBD2 (5 bases). The length of the CDR3 is 14 residues. CDR1 and CDR2 from the germline V gene are DFQATT and SNEGSKA (reference sequence). The germline V and J ends were trimmed by 3 bases and 2 bases, with 8 bases remaining between them.

J is TRBJ2-2 and V is TRBV30; no firm D call. CDR3 size: 13 residues. Germline V gives CDR1 GTSNPN, CDR2 SVGIG (reference sequence). Trimming stripped 0 bases from V and 6 bases from J, with 8 bases between. The CDR3 DNA is TGTGCCTGGAGTGTCTCTCGGCCCGGGGAGCTGTTTTTT. Translated: CAWSVSRPGELFF. Looking up the rest from reference TRBV30 and TRBJ2-2 gives the full variable domain: SQTIHQWPATLVQPVGSPLSLECTVEGTSNPNLYWYRQAAGRGLQLLFYSVGIGQISSEVPQNLSASRPQDRQFILSSKKLLLSDSGFYLCAWSVSRPGELFFGEGSRLTVL.

V and J are TRBV2 and TRBJ1-2, with no clear D. V gave up 3 bases and J gave up 2 bases, with 7 bases separating them. Germline V gene sequence: CDR1 SNHLY, CDR2 FYNNEI. This CDR3 comprises 13 residues. CDR3 in amino acids: CASSEYRNYGYTF. The DNA for the CDR3 is TGTGCCAGCAGTGAGTACAGAAACTATGGCTACACCTTC.

The chain uses TRBV19 and TRBJ1-3; D unresolved. Germline assignment: CDR1 LNHDA and CDR2 SQIVND (reference sequence). Deletions cut 3 bases from V and 4 bases from J, with 10 bases between. The CDR3 length is 14 residues. CDR3 region: CASSILGFGNTIYF. The CDR3 DNA sequence: TGTGCCAGTAGTATCTTGGGGTTCGGAAACACCATATATTTT.

The chain combines TRBV27 with TRBJ2-2; possibly TRBD1 or TRBD2 for D (6 bases each). The CDR3 contains 18 residues. Trimming removed 2 bases at V and 3 bases at J, with 19 bases between. Germline CDR1 MNHEY, CDR2 SMNVEV (reference sequence). The DNA of the CDR3 is TGTGCCAGCAGTTTAGAGGCTCGGGGGCAGGGTTACACCGGGGAGCTGTTTTTT. This sequence encodes CASSLEARGQGYTGELFF.

This clone was seen just once. The CDR3 DNA follows: TGTGCCTGGAGTGTGGGAGGGTCGGCCGGGGAGCTGTTTTTT. As protein: CAWSVGGSAGELFF. The chain joins TRBV30 to TRBJ2-2; TRBD2 matches 7 bases. V shed 0 bases and J 6 bases; nucleotides not matched to a gene: 4. The CDR3 totals 14 residues. From germline, CDR1 is GTSNPN and CDR2 SVGIG (reference sequence).

J is TRBJ2-7 and V is TRBV5-1; maybe TRBD1 (5 bases). Trimming removed 0 bases from V and 3 bases from J, with 10 bases in between. The germline gives CDR1 SGHRS, CDR2 YFSETQ. This CDR3 comprises 14 residues. CDR3 protein: CASSLGTYHYEQYF. The CDR3 region has the DNA TGCGCCAGCAGCTTGGGGACATACCACTACGAGCAGTACTTC.

The chain joins TRBV27 to TRBJ1-2, with D perhaps matching TRBD1 (6 bases). Germline CDR1 reads MNHEY; CDR2 reads SMNVEV (reference sequence). The CDR3 length is 14 residues. Trimming cost V 5 bases and J 8 bases, with 18 bases left between them. The CDR3 loop is CASSPTGQFGGYTF. CDR3 coding DNA: TGTGCCAGCAGTCCAACAGGGCAGTTCGGGGGCTACACCTTC.

The chain links TRBV5-1 to TRBJ1-2, with D possibly TRBD1 on 6 matching bases. Trimming cost V 3 bases and J 5 bases, with 17 bases left between them. In germline, CDR1 is SGHRS, CDR2 YFSETQ. This CDR3 is 15 amino acids long. CDR3 nucleotides: TGCGCCAGCAGCTCCTTAACCACAGGGTTGTATGGCTACACCTTC. Translating gives CASSSLTTGLYGYTF.

The chain links TRBV5-5 to TRBJ1-6; D is unresolved. The V gene's germline CDR1 is SGHKS and CDR2 YYEKEE (reference sequence). The CDR3 consists of 15 residues. Trimming took 4 bases from V and 7 from J, leaving 15 bases between them. The CDR3 nucleotides read TGTGCCAGCAGCAATGGAGGAATTAGGAATTCACCCCTCCACTTT. It encodes CASSNGGIRNSPLHF.

This clone came up a few times. The V call is TRBV19, the J call TRBJ1-5; tentatively, D is TRBD1 (5 bases). Germline CDR1 is LNHDA and CDR2 is SQIVND (reference sequence). The CDR3 extends over 14 amino acids. Trimming left V 5 bases short and J 0 bases short, with 8 bases between. The CDR3 DNA reads as TGTGCCAGTAGTCCCGGGGGTAGCAATCAGCCCCAGCATTTT. It codes for CASSPGGSNQPQHF.

The chain couples TRBV5-3 to TRBJ2-2; 12 bases are shared with TRBD2. TRBV5-3 is noted as an ORF with a role that remains uncertain. Trimming removed 1 base from V and 4 bases from J; junction bases left unmatched: 2. The CDR3 consists of 16 residues. CDR3 nucleotide sequence: TGTGCCAGAAGCTTGCTAGCGGGAGGGGTCACCGGGGAGCTGTTTTTT. Translated: CARSLLAGGVTGELFF.

In this sample, this clone turned up a few times. The rearrangement links TRBV5-4 to TRBJ2-7; D may be TRBD1 (5 bases). V lost 4 bases to trimming and J lost 5 bases, with 13 bases between them. The CDR3 is 13 amino acids. The germline V gene has CDR1 SGHNT and CDR2 YYREEE (reference sequence). The CDR3 loop reads CASSATGADEQYF. The CDR3 nucleotides read TGTGCCAGCAGCGCCACAGGAGCAGACGAGCAGTACTTC.

The chain is built from TRBV27 and TRBJ1-2; tentatively, D is TRBD1 (5 bases). The CDR3 totals 14 residues. Trimming took 3 bases from V and 4 from J, leaving 12 bases between them. Looked up from germline, CDR1 is MNHEY and CDR2 is SMNVEV (reference sequence). CDR3 sequence: CASSFAGRAYGYTF. Here the CDR3 DNA reads TGTGCCAGCAGTTTTGCAGGGAGAGCCTATGGCTACACCTTC.

The chain links TRBV28 to TRBJ1-1, with TRBD1 as a possible D gene (5 bases). V lost 3 bases to trimming and J lost 10 bases, with 12 bases between them. CDR3 size: 12 residues. Germline V gene sequence: CDR1 MDHEN, CDR2 SYDVKM. The CDR3 region is CASSLSRGGAFF. CDR3 DNA: TGTGCCAGCAGTTTGTCGCGGGGGGGAGCTTTCTTT.

The chain employs TRBV7-9 and TRBJ1-1, with D tentatively TRBD1 (6 bases). V was cut by 4 bases and J by 4 bases, with 22 bases left in between. Germline V lookup: CDR1 SEHNR, CDR2 FQNEAQ (reference sequence). The CDR3 spans 17 residues. CDR3 DNA sequence: TGTGCCAGCAGCTCAGTTAACAGGGAGCCCCGGTTCACTGAAGCTTTCTTT. Its translation: CASSSVNREPRFTEAFF.

The chain employs TRBV5-1 and TRBJ2-3, with D unclear. V lost 4 bases, J lost 4 bases, and 13 bases lay in between. Germline V gives CDR1 SGHRS, CDR2 YFSETQ. The CDR3 runs to 14 residues. CDR3 amino acids: CASSRVESPDTQYF. For the CDR3, the DNA is TGCGCCAGCAGCCGCGTTGAGAGTCCAGATACGCAGTATTTT.

The chain employs TRBV9 and TRBJ2-1; 9 bases line up with TRBD2. The germline V gene encodes CDR1 SGDLS and CDR2 YYNGEE. V gave up 4 bases and J gave up 2 bases; unmatched junction bases: 4. The length of the CDR3 is 15 residues. The CDR3 region is CASSQTSGTYNEQFF. CDR3 nucleotide sequence: TGTGCCAGCAGCCAGACTAGCGGAACCTACAATGAGCAGTTCTTC.

This clone was picked up a small number of times. The chain couples TRBV7-3 to TRBJ1-1, with D possibly TRBD1 on 5 matching bases. The CDR3 consists of 14 residues. The ends were cut back, 5 bases at V and 4 bases at J, with 14 bases in the middle. CDR1 and CDR2 (germline): SGHTA, FQGTGA. The CDR3 DNA sequence: TGTGCCAGCAGCCCGACTTTGGGGGGCACTGAAGCTTTCTTT. This sequence encodes CASSPTLGGTEAFF.

The chain is built from TRBV7-6 and TRBJ2-1, with D possibly being TRBD1 (6 bases). The germline V and J ends were trimmed by 2 bases and 6 bases, with 14 bases remaining between them. Germline V gene lookup returns CDR1 SGHVS and CDR2 FNYEAQ. This CDR3 spans 15 amino acids. In nucleotides, the CDR3 is TGTGCCAGCAGCTTAACGGACAGCCCCGTCAATGAGCAGTTCTTC. Its protein product is CASSLTDSPVNEQFF.

The V call is TRBV12-5, the J call TRBJ2-2; 10 nucleotides align to TRBD1. The germline V gene encodes CDR1 LGHNT and CDR2 FRNRAP. The CDR3 is made up of 18 amino acids. Losses at the gene ends were 1 base for V and 3 bases for J; bases not matched to a gene: 8. CDR3 nucleotides: TGTGCTAGTGGTTTGGCTTCGACAGGGGGCTTGGACACCGGGGAGCTGTTTTTT. Amino acid sequence: CASGLASTGGLDTGELFF.

V and J are TRBV11-3 and TRBJ1-1; D uncertain. Trimming removed 5 bases at V and 1 base at J, with 11 bases between. The CDR3 has 14 amino acids. CDR1 SGHNT and CDR2 YENEEA come from the germline V gene. CDR3 sequence (DNA): TGTGCCAGCAGCCCTGGTCGGGCGAACACTGAAGCTTTCTTT. This translates into CASSPGRANTEAFF.

The chain carries TRBV20-1 and TRBJ2-3, with TRBD2 matching 10 bases. This CDR3 contains 13 residues. Germline assignment: CDR1 DFQATT and CDR2 SNEGSKA (reference sequence). The ends lost 3 bases at V and 6 bases at J; junction bases unmatched: 3. This CDR3 is CSASLAGADTQYF. CDR3 nucleotide sequence: TGCAGTGCTAGTCTAGCGGGAGCTGATACGCAGTATTTT.